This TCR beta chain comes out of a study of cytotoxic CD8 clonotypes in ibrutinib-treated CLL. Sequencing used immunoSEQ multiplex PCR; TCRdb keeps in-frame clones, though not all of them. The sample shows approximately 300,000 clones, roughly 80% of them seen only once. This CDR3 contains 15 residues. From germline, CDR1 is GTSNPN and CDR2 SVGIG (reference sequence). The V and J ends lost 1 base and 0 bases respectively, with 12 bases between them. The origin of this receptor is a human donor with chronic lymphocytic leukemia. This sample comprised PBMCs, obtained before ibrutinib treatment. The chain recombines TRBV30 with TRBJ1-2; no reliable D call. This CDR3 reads CAWSGMLLTNYGYTF. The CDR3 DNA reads TGTGCCTGGAGTGGGATGCTACTTACTAACTATGGCTACACCTTC. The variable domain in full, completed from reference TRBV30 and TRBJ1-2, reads SQTIHQWPATLVQPVGSPLSLECTVEGTSNPNLYWYRQAAGRGLQLLFYSVGIGQISSEVPQNLSASRPQDRQFILSSKKLLLSDSGFYLCAWSGMLLTNYGYTFGSGTRLTVV.